This T cell receptor beta chain was sequenced during a study of cytomegalovirus exposure and HLA in healthy donors. The PCR ran on 60 Vbeta and 13 Jbeta primers. Using immunoSEQ multiplex PCR, the repertoire was profiled, and TCRdb retains in-frame clones only, with some absent. Of 140,000 or so clones in the sample, around four fifths were seen once. Trimming removed 5 bases from V and 6 bases from J, with 22 bases in between. Germline V gene lookup returns CDR1 SNHLY and CDR2 FYNNEI. This CDR3 is 16 amino acids long. Study observations and caveats: Likely technical artifact: a cluster of highly shared sequence variants. V- and J-gene trimming of TCR beta was linked (in a later analysis) to a missense DCLRE1C variant. Later work showed greater clonal expansion in HLA-associated TCR beta chains than in equally common others.

Regarding this clone: The antigen remains undetermined.

Sequences were obtained from PBMCs. The TCR comes from a male donor in good health and CMV-seronegative. The chain carries TRBV2 and TRBJ1-2; possible D gene TRBD1, 6 bases. The CDR3 here is CASSTPPGGQGDGYTF. CDR3 coding DNA: TGTGCCAGCAGTACACCCCCGGGGGGGCAGGGAGATGGCTACACCTTC.